Sequencing of this TCR beta chain was carried out in a study of T cell responses to AZD1222 COVID-19 vaccine. Notes on the study in general: Just six AZD1222 recipients were seropositive at baseline. Reportedly, nearly half the spike-specific TCRs target unmutated variant regions. The peak T cell response came first, and repertoires were sampled only after it.

Assay used: immunoSEQ multiplex PCR; TCRdb lists only in-frame clones, some missing. The table includes approximately 140,000 clones, 91% detected once. Pooling was applied to second doses at about 4 or about 12 weeks. To note about this clone: Its antigen is unknown.

After removal of 5 bases from V and 6 bases from J, the junction contained 4 bases not matched to a gene. Germline V gene data show CDR1 as WSHSY and CDR2 as SAAADI. The length of the CDR3 is 13 residues. The specimen was peripheral blood, collected 28 days after the second AZD1222 dose. This receptor was identified in an adult who received the AZD1222 COVID-19 vaccine. The rearrangement uses TRBV10-2 and TRBJ1-5; 7 nucleotides line up with TRBD1. Here the CDR3 reads CASSKGAGQPQHF. The CDR3, as DNA: TGCGCCAGCAGTAAGGGGGCAGGTCAGCCCCAGCATTTT.